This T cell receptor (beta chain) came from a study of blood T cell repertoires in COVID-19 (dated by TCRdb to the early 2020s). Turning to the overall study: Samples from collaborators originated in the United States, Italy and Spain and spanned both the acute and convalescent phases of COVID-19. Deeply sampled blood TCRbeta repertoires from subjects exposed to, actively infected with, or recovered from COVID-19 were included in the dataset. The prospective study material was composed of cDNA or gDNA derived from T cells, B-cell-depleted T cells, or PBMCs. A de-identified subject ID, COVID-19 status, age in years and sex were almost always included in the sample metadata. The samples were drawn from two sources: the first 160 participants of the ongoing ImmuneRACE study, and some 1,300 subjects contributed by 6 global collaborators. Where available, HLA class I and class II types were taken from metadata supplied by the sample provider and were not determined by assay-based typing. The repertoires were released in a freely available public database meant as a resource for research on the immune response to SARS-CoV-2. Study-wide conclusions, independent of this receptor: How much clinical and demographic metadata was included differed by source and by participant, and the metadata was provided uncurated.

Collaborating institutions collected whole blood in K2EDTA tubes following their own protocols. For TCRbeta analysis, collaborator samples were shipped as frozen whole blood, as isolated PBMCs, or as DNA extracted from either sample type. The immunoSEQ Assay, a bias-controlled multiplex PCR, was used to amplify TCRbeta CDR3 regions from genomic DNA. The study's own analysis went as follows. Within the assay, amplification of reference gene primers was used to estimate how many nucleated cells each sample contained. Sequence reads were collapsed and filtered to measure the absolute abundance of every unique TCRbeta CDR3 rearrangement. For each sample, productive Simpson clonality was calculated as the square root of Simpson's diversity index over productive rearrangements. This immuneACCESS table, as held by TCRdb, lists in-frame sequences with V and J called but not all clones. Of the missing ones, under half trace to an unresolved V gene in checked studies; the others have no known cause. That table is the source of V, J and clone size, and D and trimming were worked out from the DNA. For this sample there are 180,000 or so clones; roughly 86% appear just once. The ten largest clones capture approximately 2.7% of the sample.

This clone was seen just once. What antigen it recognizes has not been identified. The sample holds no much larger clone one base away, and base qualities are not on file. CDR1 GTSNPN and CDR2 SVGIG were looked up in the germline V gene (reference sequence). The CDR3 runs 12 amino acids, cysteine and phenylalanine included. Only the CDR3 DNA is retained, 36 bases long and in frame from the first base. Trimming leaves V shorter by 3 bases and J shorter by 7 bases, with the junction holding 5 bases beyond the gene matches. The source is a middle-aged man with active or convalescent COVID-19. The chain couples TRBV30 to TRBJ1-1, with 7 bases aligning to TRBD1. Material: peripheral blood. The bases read TGTGCCTGGAGAAGGGACAGCGTTGAAGCTTTCTTT. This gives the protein CAWRRDSVEAFF.